Listed here are 20 T cell receptor beta chains from one sample, sequenced in a study of response to subunit inactivated influenza vaccine. Using its own MiXCR run on the RT-PCR reads, TCRdb lists one record per CDR3 protein. The data contain fewer than 250,000 distinct CDR3 sequences, roughly 14% of them singletons. The source was CD8+ T cells sorted from PBMCs, collected 5 to 6 days after vaccination. The receptor source for this set is a man aged 45 to 65 who received an inactivated influenza vaccine.

The chain couples TRBV4-1 to TRBJ2-1; no firm D call. CDR3 size: 15 residues. With 3 bases removed from V and 4 bases from J, the gap between germline ends came to 13 bases. Germline CDR1 and CDR2: MGHRA and YSYEKL. CDR3: CASSQDGSKYNEQFF. DNA for the CDR3: TGCGCCAGCAGCCAGGATGGCAGTAAATACAATGAGCAGTTCTTC.

This clonotype has just a few counts. This chain joins TRBV3-1 and TRBJ1-2, with D unclear. Germline V CDR1 and CDR2: LGHDT, YNNKEL (reference sequence). This CDR3 comprises 13 residues. Between the trimmed V and J ends, which lost 0 bases and 7 bases, there was a span of 9 bases. CDR3 residues: CASSQDSLRGYTF. For the CDR3, the DNA is TGTGCCAGCAGCCAAGATTCCCTCCGTGGCTACACCTTC.

This clonotype showed up many times. The germline gene is not matched at one end of the junction; a read error may be the cause. The rearrangement joins TRBV5-1 to TRBJ1-1, with 11 nucleotides matching TRBD1. Germline loops: CDR1 SGHRS, CDR2 YFSETQ. This CDR3 region has 14 residues. The CDR3 sequence: CASRLGQGGTEAFF. In nucleotides, the CDR3 is TGCGCCAGCAGATTGGGACAGGGGGGGACTGAAGCTTTCTTT.

Notes on this clonotype: This may stem from a read error, because a much larger clone lies one nucleotide away. The genes are TRBV2 and TRBJ2-1, with 13 bases identical to TRBD2. Per germline, CDR1 SNHLY and CDR2 FYNNEI. The V and J ends lost 10 bases and 9 bases, in that order; junction bases with no gene match: 21. The CDR3 covers 18 residues. CDR3 sequence: CAISLLAGGPSGLGEQFF. The DNA for the CDR3 is TGTGCCATCAGCCTACTAGCGGGGGGGCCTTCAGGCCTGGGTGAGCAGTTCTTC. Full variable domain (remainder filled in from reference TRBV2 and TRBJ2-1): EPEVTQTPSHQVTQMGQEVILRCVPISNHLYFYWYRQILGQKVEFLVSFYNNEISEKSEIFDDQFSVERPDGSNFTLKIRSTKLEDSAMYFCAISLLAGGPSGLGEQFFGPGTRLTVL.

The J gene is TRBJ2-1, the V gene TRBV11-2; 8 positions agree with TRBD2. CDR1 is SGHAT, CDR2 FQNNGV, per germline. Trimming at V came to 3 bases and at J to 8 bases, leaving 6 bases not matched to a gene. The CDR3 consists of 14 residues. The CDR3: CASSFGGGVHEQFF. The CDR3 DNA sequence: TGTGCCAGCAGCTTCGGGGGGGGAGTCCATGAGCAGTTCTTC.

The chain recombines TRBV27 with TRBJ2-1; the match to TRBD2 covers 10 bases. This CDR3 has 14 amino acids. V dropped 2 bases and J dropped 9; count of bases not matched to a gene: 4. Germline loops: CDR1 MNHEY, CDR2 SMNVEV (reference sequence). CDR3 protein: CASSLSGRATEQFF. For the CDR3, the DNA is TGTGCCAGCAGTTTAAGCGGGAGGGCCACTGAGCAGTTCTTC.

Here the CDR3 reads CASTGRPTYNEQFF. In DNA, the CDR3 is TGTGCCAGCACAGGGAGGCCCACCTACAATGAGCAGTTCTTC. V and J are TRBV28 and TRBJ2-1; possibly TRBD2 for D (6 bases). The CDR3 is 14 residues long. The V end was cut by 7 bases, the J end by 2 bases, with 12 bases between. From germline, CDR1 is MDHEN and CDR2 SYDVKM.

The CDR3 sequence is CASSSSPGKETQYF. CDR3 coding DNA: TGTGCCAGCAGTTCCTCCCCGGGAAAGGAGACCCAGTACTTC. The rearrangement uses TRBV6-2 or TRBV6-3 and TRBJ2-5, with a weak D call TRBD2 (5 bases). The CDR3 has 14 residues. Trimming took off 4 bases at V and 5 bases at J, with 14 bases between the two ends. From germline, CDR1 is MNHEY and CDR2 SVGEGT.

Here the CDR3 DNA reads TGTGCCATTCCTGGCCAGATGCTGTTTTTT. It is translated as CAIPGQMLFF. The chain couples TRBV21-1 to TRBJ1-4. TRBV21-1 is a pseudogene locus. The CDR3 extends over 10 amino acids.

This clonotype occurred a few times. The chain links TRBV15 to TRBJ1-2, with TRBD1 identical over 9 bases. CDR1 and CDR2 from the germline V gene are LNHNV and YYDKDF (reference sequence). The CDR3 contains 14 residues. J lost 3 bases, V lost 3 bases, and 2 bases had no gene match. The CDR3 spells CATSRDRGHYGYTF. The CDR3 bases are TGTGCCACCAGCAGGGACAGGGGCCACTATGGCTACACCTTC.

The chain couples TRBV7-9 to TRBJ2-3; 7 bases match TRBD2. With V trimmed by 5 bases and J by 4 bases, 15 bases remained unmatched. Germline CDR1 is SEHNR and CDR2 is FQNEAQ (reference sequence). The CDR3 contains 17 residues. The DNA of the CDR3 is TGTGCCAGCAGCCGTCTCACAGGCGGGAGTAGTGCAGATACGCAGTATTTT. Amino acids: CASSRLTGGSSADTQYF. The whole variable domain, remainder taken from reference TRBV7-9 and TRBJ2-3, is DTGVSQNPRHKITKRGQNVTFRCDPISEHNRLYWYRQTLGQGPEFLTYFQNEAQLEKSRLLSDRFSAERPKGSFSTLEIQRTEQGDSAMYLCASSRLTGGSSADTQYFGPGTRLTVL.

This clonotype was counted only a few times. The chain uses TRBV16 and TRBJ1-1; D remains unclear. CDR3 length equals 12 residues. Trimming took off 0 bases at V and 4 bases at J, with 3 bases between the two ends. The germline V gene encodes CDR1 KGHSY and CDR2 FQNENV. As DNA, the CDR3 is TGTGCCAGCAGCCAATCTGGCACTGAAGCTTTCTTT. This codes for CASSQSGTEAFF.

The chain recombines TRBV2 with TRBJ2-1; 16 bases agree with TRBD2. The CDR3 sequence is 18 residues long. Germline CDR1 SNHLY, CDR2 FYNNEI. Germline trimming cut 6 bases from V and 10 bases from J; bases unmatched to any gene: 15. The CDR3 DNA sequence: TGTGCCAGCAGCGACCCGGGACTAGCGGGGGGGTCGGGTTGGGAGCAGTTCTTC. As protein: CASSDPGLAGGSGWEQFF.

V gene TRBV20-1 combines with J gene TRBJ2-7, with TRBD2 identical over 12 bases. The J segment lost 1 base and the V segment lost 5 bases, leaving 3 bases of the junction unmatched. Looked up from germline, CDR1 is DFQATT and CDR2 is SNEGSKA (reference sequence). This CDR3 is built from 14 residues. CDR3 DNA sequence: TGCAGTGCTTGGACTAGCGGGGTATCCTACGAGCAGTACTTC. This gives the protein CSAWTSGVSYEQYF.

This clonotype was counted a few times. This chain uses TRBV28 with TRBJ1-1; tentatively, D is TRBD1 (6 bases). CDR1 is MDHEN, CDR2 SYDVKM, per germline. The CDR3 spans 14 residues. Deletions cut 4 bases from V and 2 bases from J, with 11 bases between. CDR3 sequence reads: CASSWGGYNTEAFF. As DNA, the CDR3 is TGTGCCAGCAGTTGGGGGGGCTATAACACTGAAGCTTTCTTT.

V is TRBV3-1 and J is TRBJ2-2; possibly TRBD2 for D (6 bases). This CDR3 is built from 17 residues. V lost 0 bases to trimming and J lost 1 base, with 12 bases between them. Germline V gives CDR1 LGHDT, CDR2 YNNKEL (reference sequence). The CDR3 DNA reads TGTGCCAGCAGCCAAGAATGGATGGGACTGAACACCGGGGAGCTGTTTTTT. This encodes CASSQEWMGLNTGELFF.

This clonotype has only a few counts. The V call is TRBV3-1, the J call TRBJ1-2, with 8 bases lining up with TRBD1. CDR1 and CDR2 from the germline V gene are LGHDT and YNNKEL (reference sequence). CDR3 length: 15 residues. V lost 0 bases to trimming and J lost 5 bases; unmatched junction nucleotides: 5. The CDR3 region has the DNA TGTGCCAGCAGCCAAGATTTACAGGGGGGTTATGGCTACACCTTC. Translation gives CASSQDLQGGYGYTF.

The chain joins TRBV6-2 or TRBV6-3 to TRBJ2-1; no firm D call. The CDR3 spans 14 residues. Trimming shortened V by 7 bases and J by 1 base, and 11 bases separated the two germline ends. Per germline, CDR1 MNHEY and CDR2 SVGEGT. CDR3 bases: TGTGCCAGCATGGCCCGCCTTTCCTACAATGAGCAGTTCTTC. Translating it yields CASMARLSYNEQFF.

This clonotype was detected many times. This rearrangement joins TRBV4-1 to TRBJ1-1, with D unclear. Germline CDR1 MGHRA, CDR2 YSYEKL. CDR3 length: 15 amino acids. Trimming removed 1 base from V and 1 base from J, with 10 bases in between. CDR3: CASSQGPGSNTEAFF. In DNA form, the CDR3 reads TGCGCCAGCAGCCAAGGACCGGGCTCGAACACTGAAGCTTTCTTT.

The CDR3, as DNA: TGTGCCATCAGTCGGACCTTGGACGGCTACACCTTC. It translates to CAISRTLDGYTF. The chain uses TRBV10-3 and TRBJ1-2; D unclear. The CDR3 spans 12 residues. In germline, CDR1 is ENHRY, CDR2 SYGVKD. Deletions cut 5 bases from V and 8 bases from J, with 12 bases between.